Listed below are T cell receptor beta chains from one sample, sequenced in a study of a mutant IDH1 vaccine in newly diagnosed glioma. Data came from immunoSEQ multiplex PCR; TCRdb stores just in-frame clones and leaves some out. The sample includes about 64,000 clones, approximately 88% of them seen just once. No antigen has been assigned to these receptors. Sequences were derived from PBMCs, sampled from a glioma patient whose treatment included an IDH1 peptide vaccine. The receptors come from a woman in her forties or fifties with glioma. Both conserved end residues are part of each CDR3. A D gene is named only where the DNA matches it firmly. Clone size is given for some rows only: seen once, a few or many times, or a class if the clone is expanded.

J: TRBJ1-1; D: .; V: TRBV28; size: .; CDR3: CASTLPQWDTEAFF; DNA: TGTGCCAGCACCTTACCCCAGTGGGACACTGAAGCTTTCTTT
J: TRBJ1-4; D: TRBD1; V: TRBV5-4; size: .; CDR3: CASSPDRGSEKLFF; DNA: TGTGCCAGCAGCCCAGACAGGGGTAGTGAAAAACTGTTTTTT
J: TRBJ2-5; D: .; V: TRBV7-9; size: .; CDR3: CASSQAWAETQYF; DNA: TGTGCCAGCAGCCAGGCGTGGGCAGAGACCCAGTACTTC
J: TRBJ1-2; D: .; V: TRBV4-2; size: .; CDR3: CASSPSFIDDYGYTF; DNA: TGTGCCAGCAGCCCCAGTTTTATAGACGACTATGGCTACACCTTC
J: TRBJ1-6; D: TRBD1; V: TRBV5-1; size: few; CDR3: CASSPQGTGAGSPLHF; DNA: TGCGCCAGCAGTCCCCAAGGGACAGGGGCGGGTTCACCCCTCCACTTT
J: TRBJ2-7; D: .; V: TRBV25-1; size: .; CDR3: CASEVPGGAEQYF; DNA: TGTGCCAGCGAAGTTCCTGGGGGGGCCGAGCAGTACTTC
J: TRBJ2-4; D: .; V: TRBV27; size: .; CDR3: CASSPRLGTDIQYF; DNA: TGTGCCAGCAGTCCCCGGTTAGGGACGGACATTCAGTACTTC
J: TRBJ1-5; D: .; V: TRBV7-3; size: few; CDR3: CASSLRQGHHSNQPQHF; DNA: TGTGCCAGCAGCTTACGGCAGGGCCATCATAGCAATCAGCCCCAGCATTTT
J: TRBJ1-2; D: TRBD1; V: TRBV2; size: .; CDR3: CASSHLGTGSNYGYTF; DNA: TGTGCCAGCAGTCACCTGGGGACAGGGAGTAACTATGGCTACACCTTC
J: TRBJ1-5; D: .; V: TRBV12-5; size: few; CDR3: CASGIDQPQHF; DNA: TGTGCTAGTGGTATCGATCAGCCCCAGCATTTT
J: TRBJ1-1; D: TRBD1; V: TRBV29-1; size: .; CDR3: CSVGQGSGTEAFF; DNA: TGCAGCGTTGGACAGGGGAGCGGCACTGAAGCTTTCTTT
J: TRBJ1-1; D: TRBD1; V: TRBV19; size: .; CDR3: CASSTLDRVFTEAFF; DNA: TGTGCCAGTAGTACCCTCGACAGGGTATTCACTGAAGCTTTCTTT
J: TRBJ1-4; D: TRBD1; V: TRBV5-1; size: .; CDR3: CASSAYRGLATNEKLFF; DNA: TGCGCCAGCAGCGCCTACAGGGGGCTTGCAACTAATGAAAAACTGTTTTTT
J: TRBJ1-2; D: .; V: TRBV6-1; size: .; CDR3: CASRVRDGNGYTF; DNA: TGTGCCAGCAGAGTTCGGGACGGGAATGGCTACACCTTC
J: TRBJ1-1; D: TRBD1; V: TRBV4-2; size: few; CDR3: CASSPGQGLNTEAFF; DNA: TGTGCCAGCAGCCCCGGACAGGGGCTGAACACTGAAGCTTTCTTT
J: TRBJ1-3; D: .; V: TRBV6-1; size: .; CDR3: CASINKGSGNTIYF; DNA: TGTGCCAGCATAAACAAAGGCTCTGGAAACACCATATATTTT
J: TRBJ2-3; D: .; V: TRBV10-2; size: few; CDR3: CASSARVAIGKASTDTQYF; DNA: TGCGCCAGCAGTGCACGAGTCGCAATTGGCAAAGCGAGCACAGATACGCAGTATTTT
J: TRBJ2-4; D: .; V: TRBV27; size: .; CDR3: CASSPLGWNRPGNIQYF; DNA: TGTGCCAGCAGTCCCCTTGGGTGGAATCGCCCGGGGAACATTCAGTACTTC
J: TRBJ1-1; D: TRBD1; V: TRBV5-4; size: .; CDR3: CASSLVGTGNTEAFF; DNA: TGTGCCAGCAGCTTGGTAGGGACAGGGAACACTGAAGCTTTCTTT
J: TRBJ1-2; D: .; V: TRBV7-2; size: .; CDR3: CASSLQTGYYGYTF; DNA: TGTGCCAGCAGCTTACAGACAGGATACTATGGCTACACCTTC
J: TRBJ2-3; D: TRBD1; V: TRBV19; size: .; CDR3: CASSISGQGVGDTQYF; DNA: TGTGCCAGTAGTATCTCGGGACAGGGGGTTGGAGATACGCAGTATTTT
J: TRBJ2-1; D: TRBD2; V: TRBV27; size: .; CDR3: CASSSGLAGWGEQFF; DNA: TGTGCCAGCAGTTCGGGACTAGCGGGGTGGGGTGAGCAGTTCTTC
J: TRBJ1-1; D: TRBD1; V: TRBV4-3; size: .; CDR3: CASSLRQGRMNTEAFF; DNA: TGCGCCAGCAGCCTGAGACAGGGACGGATGAACACTGAAGCTTTCTTT
J: TRBJ2-3; D: TRBD2; V: TRBV9; size: .; CDR3: CASSVSGGNTDTQYF; DNA: TGTGCCAGCAGCGTAAGCGGGGGGAACACAGATACGCAGTATTTT
J: TRBJ2-7; D: .; V: TRBV5-1; size: .; CDR3: CASSLGGVTYEQYF; DNA: TGCGCCAGCAGCTTAGGAGGGGTCACCTACGAGCAGTACTTC